This T cell receptor beta chain derives from a study of T cell repertoires in cytomegalovirus infection. Overall study findings and caveats: Predominance within the ex vivo response was attributable to HLA-C-restricted CMV-specific TCR beta clonotypes.

TCRdb reprocessed the reads via MiXCR and lists one record per CDR3 protein. The data hold around 530,000 distinct CDR3 sequences, with 26% observed a single time. Unmatched junction bases numbered 1, after V lost 2 bases and J lost 0 bases. The germline gives CDR1 MNHEY, CDR2 SMNVEV (reference sequence). The CDR3 length is 15 residues. This clonotype has a count of ten or more. The antigen is not known. Material for sequencing was PBMCs. This rearrangement joins TRBV27 to TRBJ1-5; 7 bases agree with TRBD1. This TCR was recovered from a human donor in good health (CMV status not recorded). Some clones in this sample may be carry-over from other donors' samples. DNA of the CDR3: TGTGCCAGCAGTTTAGACAGGGCTAGCAATCAGCCCCAGCATTTT. It specifies CASSLDRASNQPQHF.